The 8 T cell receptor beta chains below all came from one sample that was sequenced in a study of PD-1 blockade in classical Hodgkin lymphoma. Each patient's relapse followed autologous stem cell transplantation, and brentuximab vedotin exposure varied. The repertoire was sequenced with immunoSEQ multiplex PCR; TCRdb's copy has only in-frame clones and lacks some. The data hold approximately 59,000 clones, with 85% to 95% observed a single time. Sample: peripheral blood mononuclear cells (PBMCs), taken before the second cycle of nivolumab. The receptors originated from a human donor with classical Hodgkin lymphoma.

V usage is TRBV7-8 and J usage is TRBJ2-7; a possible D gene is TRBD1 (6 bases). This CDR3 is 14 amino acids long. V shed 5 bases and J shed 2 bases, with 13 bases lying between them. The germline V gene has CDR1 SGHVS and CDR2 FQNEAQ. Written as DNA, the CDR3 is TGTGCCAGCAGCGCACGACAGGCCACCTACGAGCAGTACTTC. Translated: CASSARQATYEQYF.

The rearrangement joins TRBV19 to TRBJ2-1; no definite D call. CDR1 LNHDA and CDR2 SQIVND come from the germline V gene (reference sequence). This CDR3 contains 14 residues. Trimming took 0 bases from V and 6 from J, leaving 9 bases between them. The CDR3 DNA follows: TGTGCCAGTAGTATAGAAGCAGGCACCAATGAGCAGTTCTTC. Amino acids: CASSIEAGTNEQFF.

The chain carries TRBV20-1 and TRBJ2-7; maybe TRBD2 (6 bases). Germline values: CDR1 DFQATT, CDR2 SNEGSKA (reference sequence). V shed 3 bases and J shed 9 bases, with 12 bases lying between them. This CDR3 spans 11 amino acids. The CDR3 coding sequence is TGCAGTGCTAGGGTAGGAGGGGCGCAGTACTTC. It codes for CSARVGGAQYF.

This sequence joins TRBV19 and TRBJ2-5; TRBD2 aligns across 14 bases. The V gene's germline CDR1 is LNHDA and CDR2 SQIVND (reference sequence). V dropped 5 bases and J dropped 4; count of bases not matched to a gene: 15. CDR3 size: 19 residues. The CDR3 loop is CASSVDGTSGGLRRETQYF. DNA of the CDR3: TGTGCCAGTAGTGTGGATGGGACTAGCGGGGGCCTGCGGAGAGAGACCCAGTACTTC.

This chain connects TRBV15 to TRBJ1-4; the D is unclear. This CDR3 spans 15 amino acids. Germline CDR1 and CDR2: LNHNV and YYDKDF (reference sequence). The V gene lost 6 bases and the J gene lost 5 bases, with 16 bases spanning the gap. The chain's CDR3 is CATSSASRGNEKLFF. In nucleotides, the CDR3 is TGTGCCACCAGTTCGGCGTCGCGTGGGAATGAAAAACTGTTTTTT.

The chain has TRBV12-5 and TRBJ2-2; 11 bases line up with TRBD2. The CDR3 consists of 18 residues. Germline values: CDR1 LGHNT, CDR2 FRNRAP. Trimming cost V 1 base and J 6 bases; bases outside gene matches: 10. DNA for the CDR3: TGTGCTAGTGGTTTGGCCCCGGTTAGCGGGGGGGCGCCCGGGGAGCTGTTTTTT. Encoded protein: CASGLAPVSGGAPGELFF.

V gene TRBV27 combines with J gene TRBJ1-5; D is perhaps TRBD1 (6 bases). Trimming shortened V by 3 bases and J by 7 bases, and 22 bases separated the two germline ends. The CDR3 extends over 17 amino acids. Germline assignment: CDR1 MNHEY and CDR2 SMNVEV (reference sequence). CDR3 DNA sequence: TGTGCCAGCAGTTTGACAGGAGGGATCACCGGGGAACAGCCCCAGCATTTT. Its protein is CASSLTGGITGEQPQHF.

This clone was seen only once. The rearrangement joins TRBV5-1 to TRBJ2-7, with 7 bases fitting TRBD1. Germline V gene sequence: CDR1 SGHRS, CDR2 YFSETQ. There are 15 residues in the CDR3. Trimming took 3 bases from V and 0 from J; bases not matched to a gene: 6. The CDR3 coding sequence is TGCGCCAGCAGCTCCGCGACAGGGATCTCCTACGAGCAGTACTTC. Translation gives CASSSATGISYEQYF.